This T cell receptor (beta chain) was found in a study of PD-1 blockade in mismatch repair-deficient tumors. The protocol was immunoSEQ multiplex PCR, while the TCRdb copy is restricted to in-frame clones and leaves out a portion. Of approximately 100,000 clones listed, roughly four fifths are singletons. V lost 4 bases to trimming and J lost 2 bases, with 11 bases between them. Looked up from germline, CDR1 is SNHLY and CDR2 is FYNNEI. This CDR3 has 14 amino acids. The sequence came from an adult with mismatch repair-deficient cancer. Source: peripheral blood, taken less than 37 weeks after starting pembrolizumab. The chain combines TRBV2 with TRBJ2-5; D remains unclear. CDR3 region: CASSVGSQQETQYF. DNA of the CDR3: TGTGCCAGCAGTGTCGGCAGCCAACAAGAGACCCAGTACTTC.